The 30 T cell receptor beta chains in this list originate from one sample, sequenced in a study of blood T cell repertoires in COVID-19. The repertoire was sequenced with immunoSEQ multiplex PCR; TCRdb's copy has only in-frame clones and lacks some. Altogether more than 250,000 clones are present, 70% to 90% being singletons, with the ten largest covering 5.5% to 7%. The sample comprised PBMCs or T cells enriched from blood (not recorded which). The receptor set was obtained from a woman in her twenties or thirties who had recovered from COVID-19.

The sample holds many counts of this clone. The CDR3, as DNA: TGTGCCAGCAGTTACGCGGGACAGTTTAACACTGAAGCTTTCTTT. This encodes CASSYAGQFNTEAFF. The gene calls are TRBV6-5 and TRBJ1-1; TRBD1 matches 7 bases. This CDR3 contains 15 residues. Per germline, CDR1 MNHEY and CDR2 SVGAGI. Trimming at V came to 2 bases and at J to 2 bases, leaving 5 bases not matched to a gene.

The chain couples TRBV28 to TRBJ1-2; perhaps TRBD1 as D (5 bases). This CDR3 has 14 residues. CDR1 is MDHEN and CDR2 is SYDVKM in the germline V gene. V shed 2 bases and J shed 2 bases, with 9 bases lying between them. The CDR3 DNA reads as TGTGCCAGCAGTTTAGGCAGGGCAAACTATGGCTACACCTTC. Residues: CASSLGRANYGYTF.

The table lists this clone with a count of one. The rearrangement links TRBV19 to TRBJ1-1; TRBD1 agrees at 7 bases. J lost 11 bases, V lost 1 base, and 4 bases had no gene match. The CDR3 contains 12 residues. Germline CDR1 LNHDA, CDR2 SQIVND (reference sequence). This CDR3 reads CASSIAGGWAFF. The CDR3 coding sequence is TGTGCCAGTAGTATAGCAGGGGGTTGGGCTTTCTTT.

CDR3 sequence: CASSPSGEVYYGYTF. CDR3 nucleotides: TGTGCCAGCAGCCCGTCCGGGGAGGTCTACTATGGCTACACCTTC. The chain recombines TRBV9 with TRBJ1-2; D unclear. Between the trimmed V and J ends, which lost 4 bases and 3 bases, there was a span of 16 bases. Germline CDR1 SGDLS, CDR2 YYNGEE. The CDR3 is made up of 15 amino acids.

The chain employs TRBV9 and TRBJ2-7, with TRBD2 matching 11 bases. CDR1 and CDR2 (germline): SGDLS, YYNGEE. With V trimmed by 4 bases and J by 4 bases, 16 bases remained unmatched. This CDR3 has 18 residues. The CDR3 DNA follows: TGTGCCAGCAGCCTAGGGAGGCTAGCGGGGGGCCCGGGGTACGAGCAGTACTTC. Translation gives CASSLGRLAGGPGYEQYF.

The chain joins TRBV20-1 to TRBJ1-2, with unresolved D. Looked up from germline, CDR1 is DFQATT and CDR2 is SNEGSKA (reference sequence). Trimming cost V 2 bases and J 7 bases, with 5 bases left between them. CDR3 size: 10 residues. The CDR3, as DNA: TGCAGTGCTAGAACTGTTGGCTACACCTTC. This sequence encodes CSARTVGYTF.

V and J are TRBV5-6 and TRBJ2-1, with D possibly being TRBD2 (7 bases). V was shortened by 1 base and J by 0 bases, with 14 bases between the two germline ends. Germline CDR1 and CDR2: SGHDT and YYEEEE. The CDR3 is 17 residues long. The CDR3 reads CASSLLGGASSYNEQFF. The CDR3, as DNA: TGTGCCAGCAGCTTGTTAGGGGGGGCGAGCTCCTACAATGAGCAGTTCTTC.

This clone was found once. The V call is TRBV27, the J call TRBJ2-2; 9 bases map to TRBD1. Germline CDR1 reads MNHEY; CDR2 reads SMNVEV (reference sequence). V lost 5 bases and J lost 4; bases outside the gene matches: 11. The CDR3 totals 17 residues. CDR3 region: CASSDTSGTGITGELFF. As DNA, the CDR3 is TGTGCCAGCAGTGATACCTCCGGGACAGGGATCACCGGGGAGCTGTTTTTT.

This rearrangement joins TRBV30 to TRBJ1-1; maybe TRBD1 (6 bases). Germline loops: CDR1 GTSNPN, CDR2 SVGIG (reference sequence). The CDR3 contains 12 residues. V lost 1 base and J lost 7, with 10 bases in between. CDR3 loop: CAWSASDSEAFF. The CDR3 DNA is TGTGCCTGGAGTGCGTCGGACAGTGAAGCTTTCTTT.

In its sample, this clone was seen once. The gene calls are TRBV6-5 and TRBJ1-2, with TRBD1 identical over 7 bases. The CDR3 is 13 amino acids. Looked up from germline, CDR1 is MNHEY and CDR2 is SVGAGI. Trimming removed 2 bases from V and 5 bases from J; junction bases left unmatched: 2. The CDR3 sequence: CASSYTGQYGYTF. The CDR3 nucleotides read TGTGCCAGCAGTTACACGGGACAGTATGGCTACACCTTC.

This chain connects TRBV7-2 to TRBJ1-2; 9 bases line up with TRBD1. CDR3 length: 14 residues. Germline V CDR1 and CDR2: SGHTA, FQGNSA. Unmatched junction bases numbered 6, after V lost 5 bases and J lost 5 bases. Written as DNA, the CDR3 is TGTGCCAGCAGCCCTACAGGGGGCTTTTATGGCTACACCTTC. This codes for CASSPTGGFYGYTF.

The rearrangement links TRBV19 to TRBJ2-7; D is perhaps TRBD2 (6 bases). The CDR3 is 14 residues long. Germline CDR1 and CDR2: LNHDA and SQIVND (reference sequence). V was clipped by 3 bases and J by 5 bases, with 14 bases between them. CDR3 in DNA: TGTGCCAGTAGTATCATATACGGGGGTGACGAGCAGTACTTC. Translated: CASSIIYGGDEQYF.

The chain recombines TRBV5-4 with TRBJ2-7, with D possibly being TRBD1 (6 bases). Germline assignment: CDR1 SGHNT and CDR2 YYREEE (reference sequence). CDR3 size: 16 residues. The V and J ends lost 4 bases and 3 bases respectively, with 20 bases between them. The CDR3 region has the DNA TGTGCCAGCAGCCATAGCACGACAGGTCTGGGCTACGAGCAGTACTTC. This encodes CASSHSTTGLGYEQYF.

In this sample, this clone turned up once. This CDR3 is CASSRQGNYGYTF. CDR3 DNA sequence: TGTGCCAGCAGCCGACAGGGAAACTATGGCTACACCTTC. The chain recombines TRBV9 with TRBJ1-2, with TRBD1 matching 7 bases. The junction had 2 bases not matched to a gene; V was cut back by 4 bases and J by 2 bases. This CDR3 comprises 13 residues. Per the germline V gene, CDR1 is SGDLS and CDR2 is YYNGEE.

The chain employs TRBV9 and TRBJ2-1, with TRBD2 identical over 7 bases. This CDR3 contains 15 residues. CDR1 SGDLS and CDR2 YYNGEE come from the germline V gene. V lost 4 bases and J lost 5; bases outside the gene matches: 9. CDR3 DNA sequence: TGTGCCAGCAGCCCAGCGGGGTATCCAAACAATGAGCAGTTCTTC. Its protein product is CASSPAGYPNNEQFF.

The chain couples TRBV5-5 to TRBJ2-7; 10 bases align to TRBD1. The CDR3 consists of 14 residues. J gave up 5 bases and V 4 bases, and 6 bases lay outside the gene matches. The germline CDR1 and CDR2 sequences are SGHKS and YYEKEE (reference sequence). In nucleotides, the CDR3 is TGTGCCAGCAGCATACCCGGGACAGGGGACGAGCAGTACTTC. This gives the protein CASSIPGTGDEQYF. Together with reference TRBV5-5 and TRBJ2-7, the CDR3 gives the full variable domain: DAGVTQSPTHLIKTRGQQVTLRCSPISGHKSVSWYQQVLGQGPQFIFQYYEKEERGRGNFPDRFSARQFPNYSSELNVNALLLGDSALYLCASSIPGTGDEQYFGPGTRLTVT.

The chain is built from TRBV3-1 (or the pseudogene TRBV3-2) and TRBJ1-2; 7 bases match TRBD1. In germline, CDR1 is LGHDT, CDR2 YNNKEL (reference sequence). The CDR3 runs 16 residues. V dropped 5 bases and J dropped 3; count of bases not matched to a gene: 12. The CDR3 loop is CASSNSPPRGDYGYTF. DNA of the CDR3: TGTGCCAGCAGCAACTCACCTCCCAGGGGGGACTATGGCTACACCTTC.

The chain carries TRBV18 and TRBJ1-5, with a tentative D call TRBD1 (6 bases). Germline CDR1 reads KGHSH; CDR2 reads LQKENI. The CDR3 spans 16 residues. V lost 3 bases, J lost 3 bases, and 15 bases lay in between. This CDR3 reads CASSPVMSGDNQPQHF. For the CDR3, the DNA is TGTGCCAGCTCACCCGTTATGTCAGGGGACAATCAGCCCCAGCATTTT.

V and J are TRBV4-1 and TRBJ2-1; the D gene is possibly TRBD2 (5 bases). Trimming took off 0 bases at V and 10 bases at J, with 13 bases between the two ends. Germline V CDR1 and CDR2: MGHRA, YSYEKL. The CDR3 runs to 14 residues. CDR3 coding DNA: TGCGCCAGCAGCCAAGAGCCTAGCTGGAGCGAGCAGTTCTTC. Protein product: CASSQEPSWSEQFF.

The chain links TRBV24-1 to TRBJ2-3; 10 bases agree with TRBD2. This CDR3 contains 16 residues. Germline assignment: CDR1 KGHDR and CDR2 SFDVKD. V was pared by 3 bases and J by 2 bases, with 4 bases of the junction left unmatched. DNA for the CDR3: TGTGCCACCAGTGATCGGACTAGCGGAAACACAGATACGCAGTATTTT. Protein sequence: CATSDRTSGNTDTQYF.

The chain couples TRBV7-2 to TRBJ1-2, with 7 bases fitting TRBD1. Germline V gene data show CDR1 as SGHTA and CDR2 as FQGNSA. Losses at the gene ends were 5 bases for V and 4 bases for J; bases not matched to a gene: 7. This CDR3 has 14 amino acids. CDR3 residues: CASSVSGTAYGYTF. The CDR3 DNA reads TGTGCCAGCAGCGTATCCGGGACAGCCTATGGCTACACCTTC.

CDR3 in amino acids: CASGPETVYGYTF. The CDR3 DNA is TGTGCTAGTGGTCCGGAGACAGTCTATGGCTACACCTTC. The chain links TRBV12-5 to TRBJ1-2; D perhaps matches TRBD1 (5 bases). The V end was cut by 5 bases, the J end by 4 bases, with 11 bases between. Germline assignment: CDR1 LGHNT and CDR2 FRNRAP. The CDR3 spans 13 residues.

This rearrangement joins TRBV15 to TRBJ1-6; a weak D match, TRBD1 (5 bases). With 0 bases removed from V and 8 bases from J, the gap between germline ends came to 11 bases. The CDR3 extends over 15 amino acids. The V gene's germline CDR1 is LNHNV and CDR2 YYDKDF (reference sequence). The CDR3 DNA follows: TGTGCCACCAGCAGAGATGGGACTGACTATTCACCCCTCCACTTT. Residues: CATSRDGTDYSPLHF.

The V and J genes are TRBV4-1 and TRBJ1-2, with 8 bases that match TRBD1. The V segment lost 1 base and the J segment 5 bases; nucleotides outside the gene matches: 6. Germline CDR1 reads MGHRA; CDR2 reads YSYEKL. This CDR3 region has 15 residues. The CDR3, as DNA: TGCGCCAGCAGCCAAGCTGGGACAGGTCCATATGGCTACACCTTC. Its protein product is CASSQAGTGPYGYTF.

V and J are TRBV6-6 and TRBJ1-1; possible D gene TRBD1, 5 bases. CDR1 and CDR2 (germline): MNHNY, SVGAGI (reference sequence). V shed 5 bases and J shed 5 bases, with 18 bases lying between them. The CDR3 extends over 15 amino acids. CDR3 nucleotide sequence: TGTGCCAGCAGTGACCAAGCGGGGCGGGTGACTGAAGCTTTCTTT. Its translation: CASSDQAGRVTEAFF.

The rearrangement uses TRBV27 and TRBJ1-4; the match to TRBD1 covers 9 bases. The V and J ends lost 0 bases and 7 bases, in that order; junction bases with no gene match: 12. The length of the CDR3 is 18 residues. CDR1 is MNHEY, CDR2 SMNVEV, per germline (reference sequence). The DNA of the CDR3 is TGTGCCAGCAGTTTATCACGGACAGGGGCCCCCTCAGGTGAAAAACTGTTTTTT. It codes for CASSLSRTGAPSGEKLFF.

The V and J genes are TRBV5-1 and TRBJ1-1; TRBD1 matches at 8 bases. J was trimmed by 1 base and V by 2 bases; bases with no gene match: 4. CDR3 size: 15 residues. Germline CDR1 SGHRS, CDR2 YFSETQ. As DNA, the CDR3 is TGCGCCAGCAGCTTCCGGCAGGGGGCGAACACTGAAGCTTTCTTT. Translation gives CASSFRQGANTEAFF. Combining the CDR3 with reference TRBV5-1 and TRBJ1-1 gives the whole variable domain KAGVTQTPRYLIKTRGQQVTLSCSPISGHRSVSWYQQTPGQGLQFLFEYFSETQRNKGNFPGRFSGRQFSNSRSEMNVSTLELGDSALYLCASSFRQGANTEAFFGQGTRLTVV.

The chain uses TRBV4-3 and TRBJ2-1, with D unresolved. The CDR3 is made up of 12 amino acids. CDR1 and CDR2 from the germline V gene are LGHNA and YSLEER. V gave up 0 bases and J gave up 8 bases, with 5 bases separating them. The CDR3 region is CASSQDPDEQFF. The CDR3 DNA follows: TGCGCCAGCAGCCAAGATCCGGATGAGCAGTTCTTC.

The sample holds one count of this clone. The J gene is TRBJ2-1, the V gene TRBV30; D unresolved. V lost 2 bases, J lost 2 bases, and 10 bases lay in between. The CDR3 consists of 14 residues. Germline V gene sequence: CDR1 GTSNPN, CDR2 SVGIG (reference sequence). As DNA, the CDR3 is TGTGCCTGGAGTACCCGGGTTGCCTACAATGAGCAGTTCTTC. Translation gives CAWSTRVAYNEQFF.

This clone has just one count. The genes are TRBV7-9 and TRBJ1-6; no clear D gene. The germline V gene encodes CDR1 SEHNR and CDR2 FQNEAQ (reference sequence). V lost 5 bases, J lost 14 bases, and 19 bases lay in between. The CDR3 consists of 14 residues. CDR3 region: CASSPHPTLQALHF. CDR3 in DNA: TGTGCCAGCAGCCCTCATCCTACCCTTCAAGCCCTCCACTTT.